The present T cell receptor (beta chain) was sequenced within a study of T cell clonotyping in hematopoietic cell transplantation. Notes on the study in general: Broader posttransplant TCR repertoire diversity was predicted by graft donor and pretransplant recipient Inverse Simpson Index values. Pathologically expanded recipient clonotypes increased progressively from day 30 to day 180 as diversity fell.

The germline gives CDR1 MGHRA, CDR2 YSYEKL. CDR3 length: 16 residues. Deletions cut 1 base from V and 9 bases from J, with 19 bases between. Notes on this clone: As yet, its antigen is unknown.

Produced via immunoSEQ multiplex PCR; TCRdb's table is partial and in-frame only. The sample holds about 12,000 clones, 90% seen once. The clonotype was recovered from a man aged 30 to 45 in good health. Some clones in this sample may be carry-over from other donors' samples. Sequencing was performed on peripheral blood mononuclear cells. The V and J genes are TRBV4-1 and TRBJ1-5; D unclear. As DNA, the CDR3 is TGCGCCAGCAGCCAAGTCTGGGAGGCCCCGTCCCTGCCCCAGCATTTT. This sequence encodes CASSQVWEAPSLPQHF.